This T cell receptor (beta chain) was retrieved from a study of neoadjuvant anti-PD-1 for oral cavity cancer. Study-level background: Patients without progression got a fourth dose around day 43.

PBMC libraries mostly used approximately 500 ng of input genomic DNA, with six replicates per sample. The data were produced by immunoSEQ multiplex PCR, yet TCRdb's version contains in-frame clones alone and is incomplete. The sample lists about 15,000 clones; roughly two thirds were seen once. The V and J ends lost 6 bases and 7 bases respectively, with 18 bases between them. Germline CDR1 is LNHDA and CDR2 is SQIVND (reference sequence). The CDR3 length is 14 residues. Regarding this clone: Its specificity is not known.

Overall study findings and caveats: Post-nivolumab, blood T cell clonality was significantly elevated in non-responders.

The genes are TRBV19 and TRBJ1-2; D remains unclear. Sample: PBMCs, taken before nivolumab (anti-PD-1) treatment. The clonotype comes from a person between 40 and 85 years old with oral cavity squamous cell carcinoma. CDR3 bases: TGTGCCAGTAGATCCTCATCCCAATCGGGTGGCTACACCTTC. Translating gives CASRSSSQSGGYTF.